The 5 T cell receptor beta chains below all came from one sample that was sequenced in a study of CD8 T cells in ankylosing spondylitis. One entry per CDR3 protein results from TCRdb running MiXCR on the 5' RACE reads. The sample contains about 160,000 distinct CDR3 sequences, approximately 16% of which appear only once. The sequencing sample was made of blood, either unsorted or a sorted T cell fraction (not recorded which). Every receptor here comes from a male donor with ankylosing spondylitis or in good health (not recorded which).

This clonotype was counted many times. The chain recombines TRBV5-1 with TRBJ2-1; D remains ambiguous. The length of the CDR3 is 12 residues. Germline V CDR1 and CDR2: SGHRS, YFSETQ. The V end was cut by 0 bases, the J end by 15 bases, with 13 bases between. Written as DNA, the CDR3 is TGCGCCAGCAGCTTGGGGAGCACCGGTGGGTTCTTC. It translates to CASSLGSTGGFF.

The chain carries TRBV7-3 and TRBJ2-1, with 7 bases lining up with TRBD1. CDR3 length: 15 residues. The germline V gene encodes CDR1 SGHTA and CDR2 FQGTGA. V lost 1 base and J lost 6; bases outside the gene matches: 6. The CDR3 loop reads CASSLNQGVGNEQFF. Here the CDR3 DNA reads TGTGCCAGCAGCTTAAACCAGGGGGTTGGCAATGAGCAGTTCTTC.

This clonotype was found many times. This chain links TRBV5-5 with TRBJ2-3; 8 bases agree with TRBD2. The germline V gene has CDR1 SGHKS and CDR2 YYEKEE (reference sequence). Trimming cost V 4 bases and J 4 bases; bases outside gene matches: 11. The CDR3 has 16 amino acids. The CDR3 nucleotides read TGTGCCAGCAGCATCGCCGGGACTAGTTTCCCAGATACGCAGTATTTT. It yields the protein CASSIAGTSFPDTQYF.

This clonotype has a single count. This chain connects TRBV20-1 to TRBJ2-3; 9 bases are a match to TRBD2. Losses at the gene ends were 6 bases for V and 8 bases for J; bases not matched to a gene: 15. The CDR3 has 15 amino acids. Per the germline V gene, CDR1 is DFQATT and CDR2 is SNEGSKA (reference sequence). CDR3 DNA sequence: TGCAGTGCGAGAAAGACTAGCGGCGGTCCAGCTACGCAGTATTTT. As protein: CSARKTSGGPATQYF.

This clonotype was detected many times. This rearrangement joins TRBV12-3 or TRBV12-4 to TRBJ2-7; possible D gene TRBD2, 6 bases. The CDR3 runs 13 residues. Trimming shortened V by 5 bases and J by 2 bases, and 10 bases separated the two germline ends. The CDR3 region is CASSRDWAYEQYF. In DNA form, the CDR3 reads TGTGCCAGCAGTCGGGACTGGGCCTACGAGCAGTACTTC.